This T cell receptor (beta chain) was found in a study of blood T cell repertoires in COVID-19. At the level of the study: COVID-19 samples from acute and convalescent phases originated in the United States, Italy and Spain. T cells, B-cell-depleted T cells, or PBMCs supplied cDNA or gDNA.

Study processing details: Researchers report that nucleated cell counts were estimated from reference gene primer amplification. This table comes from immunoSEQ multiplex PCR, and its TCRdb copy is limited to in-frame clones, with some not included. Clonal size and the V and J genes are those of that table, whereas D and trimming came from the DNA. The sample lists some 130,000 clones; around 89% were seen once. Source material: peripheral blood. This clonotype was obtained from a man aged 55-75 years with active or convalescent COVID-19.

For the CDR3, the DNA is TGTGCCAGCAGCTCCCCCGGGACTAGCGGGGGCGAGCAGTACTTC. It specifies CASSSPGTSGGEQYF. This chain joins TRBV3-1 (or the pseudogene TRBV3-2) and TRBJ2-7; 14 bases fit TRBD2. This CDR3 comprises 15 residues. Looked up from germline, CDR1 is LGHDT and CDR2 is YNNKEL (reference sequence). The ends lost 5 bases at V and 6 bases at J; junction bases unmatched: 6.